This T cell receptor (beta chain) came from a study of blood T cells in healthy people across ages. Alongside a J-beta primer mix, a sample-barcoded 5' primer served in a second PCR lasting about 7 to 11 cycles. Using its own MiXCR run on the 5' RACE reads, TCRdb lists one record per CDR3 protein. The sample has about 930,000 distinct CDR3 sequences; roughly 28% are singletons. Trimming pared 5 bases from V and 0 bases from J, leaving 10 bases between. The CDR3 has 15 residues. The V gene's germline CDR1 is MNHEY and CDR2 SMNVEV (reference sequence). Ranging in age from about 6 to 100, the donors were healthy Caucasian individuals from Russia. Every donor provided approximately 9.2 milliliters of peripheral blood. Findings and caveats of the study: Observed TCR beta diversity per million T cells went down as age went up. This fall followed a roughly linear course with age.

This clonotype turned up a few times. Its cognate antigen is unknown. These data were also reused for a study on T cells of mothers and their children. From that report: When the second PCR was run, its M1S primer added sample barcodes and 2-4 random nucleotides.

J is TRBJ1-4 and V is TRBV27; tentative D call: TRBD1 (5 bases). The receptor was derived from a woman in her thirties or forties in good health. The specimen sequenced was blood. This CDR3 is CASSADRATNEKLFF. CDR3 nucleotides: TGTGCCAGCAGTGCCGACAGAGCAACTAATGAAAAACTGTTTTTT. Combining the CDR3 with reference TRBV27 and TRBJ1-4 gives the whole variable domain EAQVTQNPRYLITVTGKKLTVTCSQNMNHEYMSWYRQDPGLGLRQIYYSMNVEVTDKGDVPEGYKVSRKEKRNFPLILESPSPNQTSLYFCASSADRATNEKLFFGSGTQLSVL.